The rows below give T cell receptor beta chains drawn from one sample of a study of CXCR3-negative and CXCR3-positive naive CD8 T cells. TCRdb re-analyzed the 5' RACE reads; it lists each CDR3 protein once, without DNA. This table lists 50,000 to 70,000 distinct CDR3 sequences. Sequencing input: naive CXCR3+ CD8+ T cells from blood. These receptors all stem from a human donor in good health. Some clones in this sample may be carry-over from other donors' samples. Each CDR3 is given with its conserved first and last residue.

v_gene: TRBV29-1; j_gene: TRBJ2-2; CDR3aa: CSVLGTFQGHTGELFF
v_gene: TRBV7-2; j_gene: TRBJ1-2; CDR3aa: CASSRSRVGYGYTF
v_gene: TRBV28; j_gene: TRBJ2-3; CDR3aa: CASERGTGLTDTQYF
v_gene: TRBV4-1; j_gene: TRBJ2-1; CDR3aa: CACSSYSGGGYNEQFF
v_gene: TRBV20-1; j_gene: TRBJ2-3; CDR3aa: CSARGDSLSTDTQYF
v_gene: TRBV9; j_gene: TRBJ2-2; CDR3aa: CASSVVDGSISGELFF
v_gene: TRBV11-2; j_gene: TRBJ2-3; CDR3aa: CASGGIRADTQYF
v_gene: TRBV12-3/TRBV12-4; j_gene: TRBJ2-5; CDR3aa: CASSLDETQYF
v_gene: TRBV29-1; j_gene: TRBJ1-1; CDR3aa: CSVEDLGATEAFF
v_gene: TRBV6-5; j_gene: TRBJ1-1; CDR3aa: CASKLDRGFFTEAFF
v_gene: TRBV7-9; j_gene: TRBJ1-1; CDR3aa: CASSWTVTEAFF
v_gene: TRBV2; j_gene: TRBJ2-1; CDR3aa: CASKRGYDEQFF
v_gene: TRBV7-6; j_gene: TRBJ2-3; CDR3aa: CASSLDRLRPTDTQYF
v_gene: TRBV5-1; j_gene: TRBJ2-1; CDR3aa: CASSLQAYSSYNEQFF
v_gene: TRBV25-1; j_gene: TRBJ2-3; CDR3aa: CASSEGGTGGLVLGDTQYF